One and the same sample provided the 30 T cell receptor beta chains below, sequenced in a study of T cell responses to AZD1222 COVID-19 vaccine. Assay: immunoSEQ multiplex PCR; the TCRdb copy retains only in-frame clones and omits some. The sample carries some 150,000 clones, approximately 90% recorded once. Sequences were derived from peripheral blood, sampled on day 0 of AZD1222 vaccination. These receptors were taken from an adult in good health.

CDR3 amino acids: CASSLTAGKGRGYNEQFF. As DNA, the CDR3 is TGTGCCAGCAGCTTAACCGCAGGAAAGGGCCGAGGGTACAATGAGCAGTTCTTC. This chain uses TRBV7-3 with TRBJ2-1; tentative D call: TRBD2 (5 bases). CDR1 is SGHTA and CDR2 is FQGTGA in the germline V gene. This CDR3 region has 18 residues. Trimming took off 0 bases at V and 4 bases at J, with 19 bases between the two ends.

The genes are TRBV12-3 or TRBV12-4 and TRBJ2-3; D not certain. The CDR3 runs to 13 residues. The ends were cut back, 5 bases at V and 2 bases at J, with 8 bases in the middle. CDR3 nucleotides: TGTGCCAGCAGTGTGGACCCCACAGATACGCAGTATTTT. Its translation is CASSVDPTDTQYF.

The chain has TRBV9 and TRBJ2-1; D possibly corresponds to TRBD1 (6 bases). Germline V CDR1 and CDR2: SGDLS, YYNGEE. The CDR3 extends over 14 amino acids. V gave up 3 bases and J gave up 7 bases, with 14 bases separating them. The CDR3, as DNA: TGTGCCAGCAGCGCTGCTCGGGACATTAATGAGCAGTTCTTC. Amino acids: CASSAARDINEQFF.

The chain couples TRBV5-1 to TRBJ1-1; D possibly corresponds to TRBD1 (5 bases). Trimming pared 5 bases from V and 1 base from J, leaving 12 bases between. In germline, CDR1 is SGHRS, CDR2 YFSETQ. CDR3 size: 14 residues. CDR3 in DNA: TGCGCCAGCAGGCCGGACATATCGAACACTGAAGCTTTCTTT. This gives the protein CASRPDISNTEAFF.

The chain uses TRBV7-3 and TRBJ1-5; a possible D gene is TRBD1 (6 bases). This CDR3 is 16 amino acids long. The germline V and J ends were trimmed by 5 bases and 0 bases, with 14 bases remaining between them. Per germline, CDR1 SGHTA and CDR2 FQGTGA. CDR3 bases: TGTGCCAGCAGCCACCATACAGGGTATAGCAATCAGCCCCAGCATTTT. This gives the protein CASSHHTGYSNQPQHF.

The chain links TRBV12-5 to TRBJ1-1; a possible D gene is TRBD1 (5 bases). Germline V gene lookup returns CDR1 LGHNT and CDR2 FRNRAP. CDR3 length: 14 amino acids. The germline V and J ends were trimmed by 0 bases and 3 bases, with 8 bases remaining between them. The CDR3 sequence: CASGLVPGDTEAFF. CDR3 nucleotides: TGTGCTAGTGGTTTGGTCCCGGGGGACACTGAAGCTTTCTTT.

The chain joins TRBV13 to TRBJ2-7; unclear D gene. This CDR3 spans 15 amino acids. Germline-derived CDR1 and CDR2 are PRHDT and FYEKMQ (reference sequence). V lost 5 bases and J lost 4, with 18 bases in between. CDR3 residues: CASSQKVGVSYEQYF. CDR3 sequence (DNA): TGTGCCAGCAGCCAAAAGGTTGGGGTTTCATACGAGCAGTACTTC.

The CDR3 nucleotides read TGCGCCAGCAGCCAATCCGCTGGCTCCCCCTTATTGGCAGATACGCAGTATTTT. Residues: CASSQSAGSPLLADTQYF. This sequence joins TRBV4-3 and TRBJ2-3; D ambiguous. Germline values: CDR1 LGHNA, CDR2 YSLEER. This CDR3 contains 18 residues. The V gene lost 2 bases and the J gene lost 4 bases, with 22 bases spanning the gap.

The rearrangement uses TRBV6-5 and TRBJ1-6; D call uncertain. V lost 7 bases and J lost 5, with 12 bases in between. CDR1 is MNHEY, CDR2 SVGAGI, per germline. The CDR3 totals 14 residues. The CDR3 spells CASTAQTNNSPLHF. Written as DNA, the CDR3 is TGTGCCAGCACTGCACAGACAAATAATTCACCCCTCCACTTT.

This chain uses TRBV28 with TRBJ1-3; D call uncertain. CDR3 length: 14 residues. Germline CDR1 is MDHEN and CDR2 is SYDVKM. V gave up 6 bases and J gave up 7 bases, with 16 bases separating them. Here the CDR3 DNA reads TGTGCCAGCAGCCTTGACACAATGTGGAACACCATATATTTT. Translating it yields CASSLDTMWNTIYF.

This sequence joins TRBV7-3 and TRBJ2-3; possible D gene TRBD2, 5 bases. The ends were cut back, 5 bases at V and 7 bases at J, with 16 bases in the middle. CDR1 is SGHTA, CDR2 FQGTGA, per germline. The CDR3 covers 14 residues. The CDR3 region is CASSQYRGSNTQYF. The CDR3 nucleotides read TGTGCCAGCAGCCAATACCGAGGGAGCAATACGCAGTATTTT.

The chain joins TRBV9 to TRBJ2-1; 11 bases align to TRBD2. V was pared by 0 bases and J by 10 bases, with 6 bases of the junction left unmatched. CDR3 length: 15 residues. Germline V lookup: CDR1 SGDLS, CDR2 YYNGEE. In DNA form, the CDR3 reads TGTGCCAGCAGCGTAGGACGACTAGCGGGAAACGAGCAGTTCTTC. Its translation is CASSVGRLAGNEQFF.

The chain links TRBV5-6 to TRBJ2-3; 7 bases are a match to TRBD2. The ends lost 5 bases at V and 1 base at J; junction bases unmatched: 10. Germline CDR1 and CDR2: SGHDT and YYEEEE. This CDR3 is 16 amino acids long. CDR3 protein: CASSIRLALGTDTQYF. CDR3 DNA sequence: TGTGCCAGCAGTATTAGACTAGCACTCGGCACAGATACGCAGTATTTT.

The chain uses TRBV5-1 and TRBJ2-7; tentative D call: TRBD1 (6 bases). Germline CDR1 is SGHRS and CDR2 is YFSETQ. The CDR3 sequence is 14 residues long. Between the trimmed V and J ends, which lost 3 bases and 6 bases, there was a span of 16 bases. In DNA form, the CDR3 reads TGCGCCAGCAGCTCAGGGGAGAGCCTTTCCGAGCAGTACTTC. It translates to CASSSGESLSEQYF.

J is TRBJ1-4 and V is TRBV2; D gene unclear. This CDR3 comprises 13 residues. V was clipped by 4 bases and J by 13 bases, with 16 bases between them. In germline, CDR1 is SNHLY, CDR2 FYNNEI. In nucleotides, the CDR3 is TGTGCCAGCAGTGGGACTGGCTCCGATAGACTGTTTTTT. It translates to CASSGTGSDRLFF.

The rearrangement uses TRBV4-2 and TRBJ1-2; no clear D gene. This CDR3 region has 15 residues. Trimming removed 0 bases at V and 1 base at J, with 9 bases between. Germline lookup yields CDR1 LGHNA and CDR2 YNFKEQ. The CDR3 here is CASSQDPDDNYGYTF. CDR3 coding DNA: TGTGCCAGCAGCCAAGATCCGGATGATAACTATGGCTACACCTTC.

In this sample, this clone turned up once. The gene calls are TRBV7-2 and TRBJ2-1, with 9 nucleotides matching TRBD2. Per the germline V gene, CDR1 is SGHTA and CDR2 is FQGNSA. Trimming cost V 5 bases and J 9 bases; bases outside gene matches: 8. The CDR3 sequence is 14 residues long. CDR3 loop: CASSKRTSDGEQFF. The DNA of the CDR3 is TGTGCCAGCAGCAAACGGACTAGCGATGGTGAGCAGTTCTTC.

This clone occurred once. The CDR3 is CASSERPGGGRVTEAFF. The CDR3 DNA follows: TGTGCCAGCAGTGAACGTCCTGGGGGCGGGAGGGTCACTGAAGCTTTCTTT. The chain employs TRBV6-1 and TRBJ1-1, with D perhaps matching TRBD1 (6 bases). With 2 bases removed from V and 4 bases from J, the gap between germline ends came to 20 bases. Germline CDR1 and CDR2: MNHNS and SASEGT. The length of the CDR3 is 17 residues.

This chain joins TRBV7-9 and TRBJ2-1, with D unclear. Per germline, CDR1 SEHNR and CDR2 FQNEAQ (reference sequence). The CDR3 covers 11 residues. Trimming stripped 3 bases from V and 10 bases from J, with 7 bases between. The CDR3 reads CASSFVEEQFF. The CDR3 coding sequence is TGTGCCAGCAGCTTCGTCGAGGAGCAGTTCTTC.

The chain couples TRBV2 to TRBJ2-5; D may be TRBD1 (6 bases). Germline CDR1 is SNHLY and CDR2 is FYNNEI. This CDR3 region has 13 residues. Trimming removed 4 bases from V and 3 bases from J, with 9 bases in between. CDR3 protein: CASSVTGKETQYF. For the CDR3, the DNA is TGTGCCAGCAGTGTCACAGGGAAAGAGACCCAGTACTTC.

The chain couples TRBV27 to TRBJ2-7; a possible D gene is TRBD1 (5 bases). The CDR3 has 12 residues. V dropped 5 bases and J dropped 11 bases, with 16 bases sitting between them. Germline V CDR1 and CDR2: MNHEY, SMNVEV (reference sequence). Here the CDR3 reads CASSKGASAEYF. CDR3 DNA sequence: TGTGCCAGCAGTAAAGGGGCCAGTGCTGAGTACTTC.

This rearrangement joins TRBV5-4 to TRBJ1-1; 7 bases fit TRBD1. Germline V lookup: CDR1 SGHNT, CDR2 YYREEE (reference sequence). V lost 4 bases, J lost 2 bases, and 8 bases stayed unmatched. The CDR3 totals 15 residues. CDR3 region: CASSRDGDSNTEAFF. Here the CDR3 DNA reads TGTGCCAGCAGCCGGGACGGGGACAGCAACACTGAAGCTTTCTTT.

This sequence joins TRBV29-1 and TRBJ1-5, with 7 bases matching TRBD1. Unmatched junction bases numbered 4, after V lost 6 bases and J lost 5 bases. The CDR3 sequence is 12 residues long. The germline V gene encodes CDR1 SQVTM and CDR2 ANQGSEA. CDR3 DNA sequence: TGCAGCGTGGGGGACAGAGATCAGCCCCAGCATTTT. Amino acid sequence: CSVGDRDQPQHF.

V gene TRBV29-1 combines with J gene TRBJ2-7, with 7 bases lining up with TRBD1. V shed 2 bases, J shed 3 bases, and the junction held 7 bases outside the gene matches. This CDR3 comprises 14 residues. CDR1 and CDR2 from the germline V gene are SQVTM and ANQGSEA. The CDR3 region is CSVEKGTASYEQYF. CDR3 in DNA: TGCAGCGTTGAAAAAGGGACAGCGAGCTACGAGCAGTACTTC.

V gene TRBV6-5 combines with J gene TRBJ1-5; D is undetermined. V dropped 0 bases and J dropped 3 bases, with 3 bases sitting between them. The CDR3 is made up of 13 amino acids. The V gene's germline CDR1 is MNHEY and CDR2 SVGAGI. The chain's CDR3 is CASSYSNNQPQHF. The CDR3 DNA reads as TGTGCCAGCAGTTACTCTAACAATCAGCCCCAGCATTTT.

V is TRBV7-9 and J is TRBJ2-3; 9 bases agree with TRBD2. V dropped 5 bases and J dropped 3; count of bases not matched to a gene: 9. This CDR3 spans 16 amino acids. Germline V gene lookup returns CDR1 SEHNR and CDR2 FQNEAQ (reference sequence). The CDR3 sequence is CASSPRGSGGTDTQYF. For the CDR3, the DNA is TGTGCCAGCAGCCCCCGTGGTAGCGGGGGTACAGATACGCAGTATTTT.

The chain joins TRBV7-2 to TRBJ2-5; 9 positions agree with TRBD2. Germline trimming cut 6 bases from V and 5 bases from J; bases unmatched to any gene: 7. The V gene's germline CDR1 is SGHTA and CDR2 FQGNSA. The CDR3 covers 14 residues. This chain's CDR3 is CASRTGTSLETQYF. The CDR3 DNA reads as TGTGCCAGCAGAACCGGGACTAGCTTGGAGACCCAGTACTTC.

DNA of the CDR3: TGTGCCAGCAGGCGTCACGACAGACAGAACTATGGCTACACCTTC. This codes for CASRRHDRQNYGYTF. V is TRBV6-5 and J is TRBJ1-2; the D gene is possibly TRBD1 (5 bases). This CDR3 region has 15 residues. Germline CDR1 reads MNHEY; CDR2 reads SVGAGI. V was pared by 6 bases and J by 2 bases, with 16 bases between.

The V gene is TRBV7-9, the J gene TRBJ2-7, with D maybe TRBD2 (6 bases). This CDR3 contains 12 residues. V dropped 5 bases and J dropped 3 bases, with 8 bases sitting between them. Germline values: CDR1 SEHNR, CDR2 FQNEAQ (reference sequence). CDR3 residues: CASSPGGYEQYF. In DNA, the CDR3 is TGTGCCAGCAGCCCCGGGGGCTACGAGCAGTACTTC.

This clone was seen only once. The CDR3 coding sequence is TGTGCCAGCAGTTCCGACCGGGACATAGAGACCCAGTACTTC. Its translation is CASSSDRDIETQYF. The chain is built from TRBV4-2 and TRBJ2-5; D possibly corresponds to TRBD1 (6 bases). Germline V gives CDR1 LGHNA, CDR2 YNFKEQ. The CDR3 covers 14 residues. V shed 6 bases and J shed 4 bases, with 15 bases lying between them.